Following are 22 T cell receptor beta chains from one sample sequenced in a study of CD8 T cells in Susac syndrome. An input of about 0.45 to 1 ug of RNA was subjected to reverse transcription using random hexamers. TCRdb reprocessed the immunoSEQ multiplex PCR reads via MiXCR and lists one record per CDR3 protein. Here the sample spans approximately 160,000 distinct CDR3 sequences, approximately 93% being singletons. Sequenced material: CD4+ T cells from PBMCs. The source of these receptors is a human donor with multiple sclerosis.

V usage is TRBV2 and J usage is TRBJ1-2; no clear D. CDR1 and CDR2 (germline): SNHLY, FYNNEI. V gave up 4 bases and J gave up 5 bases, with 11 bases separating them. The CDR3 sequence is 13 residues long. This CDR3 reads CASSAGEKYGYTF. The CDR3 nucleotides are TGTGCCAGCAGTGCCGGGGAAAAGTATGGCTACACCTTC.

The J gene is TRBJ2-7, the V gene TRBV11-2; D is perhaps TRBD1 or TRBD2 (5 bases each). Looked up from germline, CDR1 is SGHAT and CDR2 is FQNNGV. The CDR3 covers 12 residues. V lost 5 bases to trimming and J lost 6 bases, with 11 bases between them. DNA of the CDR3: TGTGCCAGCAGCGAACAGAGGGGCGAGCAGTACTTC. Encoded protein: CASSEQRGEQYF.

The CDR3 region is CASSTSGQEVVEQYF. The CDR3 nucleotides read TGCGCCAGCAGCACGTCGGGACAGGAGGTGGTCGAGCAGTACTTC. The chain combines TRBV5-1 with TRBJ2-7; TRBD1 matches at 8 bases. The germline V gene encodes CDR1 SGHRS and CDR2 YFSETQ. CDR3 length: 15 amino acids. V was clipped by 4 bases and J by 6 bases; unmatched bases: 12.

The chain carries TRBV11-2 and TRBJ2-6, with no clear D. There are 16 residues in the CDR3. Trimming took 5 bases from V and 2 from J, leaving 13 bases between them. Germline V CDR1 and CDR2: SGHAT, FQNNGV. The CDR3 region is CASSPPTGAGANVLTF. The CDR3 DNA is TGTGCCAGCAGCCCCCCTACGGGCGCTGGGGCCAACGTCCTGACTTTC.

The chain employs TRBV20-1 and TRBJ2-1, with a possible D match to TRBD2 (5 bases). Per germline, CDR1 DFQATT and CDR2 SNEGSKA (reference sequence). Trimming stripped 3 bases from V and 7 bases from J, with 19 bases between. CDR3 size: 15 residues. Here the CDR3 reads CSASSPSRPGNEQFF. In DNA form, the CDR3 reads TGCAGTGCTAGCTCTCCTAGCCGACCCGGGAATGAGCAGTTCTTC.

The CDR3 sequence: CASSLDGPVAQYF. CDR3 in DNA: TGTGCCAGCAGCTTAGATGGACCGGTTGCGCAGTATTTT. The chain uses TRBV7-9 and TRBJ2-3; D gene unclear. Germline assignment: CDR1 SEHNR and CDR2 FQNEAQ (reference sequence). Deletions cut 1 base from V and 10 bases from J, with 12 bases between. There are 13 residues in the CDR3.

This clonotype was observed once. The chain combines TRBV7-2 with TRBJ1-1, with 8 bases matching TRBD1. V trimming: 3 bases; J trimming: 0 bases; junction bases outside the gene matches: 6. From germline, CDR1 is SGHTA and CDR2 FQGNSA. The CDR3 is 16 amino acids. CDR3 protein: CASSFRTGNMNTEAFF. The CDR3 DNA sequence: TGTGCCAGCAGCTTTCGGACAGGGAACATGAACACTGAAGCTTTCTTT.

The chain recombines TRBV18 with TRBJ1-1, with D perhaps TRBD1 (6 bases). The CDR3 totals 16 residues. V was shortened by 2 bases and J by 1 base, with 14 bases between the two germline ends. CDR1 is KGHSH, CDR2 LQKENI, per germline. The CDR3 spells CASSPRNYRENTEAFF. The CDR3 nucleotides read TGTGCCAGCTCACCAAGGAACTACAGGGAGAACACTGAAGCTTTCTTT.

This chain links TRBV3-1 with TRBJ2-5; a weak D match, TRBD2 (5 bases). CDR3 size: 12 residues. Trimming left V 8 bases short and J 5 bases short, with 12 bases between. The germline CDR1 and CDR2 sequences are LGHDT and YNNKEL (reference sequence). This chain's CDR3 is CASSPREETQYF. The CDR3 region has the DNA TGTGCCAGCTCACCGAGGGAGGAGACCCAGTACTTC.

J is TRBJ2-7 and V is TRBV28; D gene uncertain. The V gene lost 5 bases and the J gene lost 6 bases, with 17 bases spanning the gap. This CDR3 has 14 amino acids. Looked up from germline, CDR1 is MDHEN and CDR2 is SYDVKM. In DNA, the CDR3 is TGTGCCAGCAGTCCCTCGTTTAGATCCGCCGAGCAGTACTTC. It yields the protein CASSPSFRSAEQYF. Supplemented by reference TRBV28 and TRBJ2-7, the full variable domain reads DVKVTQSSRYLVKRTGEKVFLECVQDMDHENMFWYRQDPGLGLRLIYFSYDVKMKEKGDIPEGYSVSREKKERFSLILESASTNQTSMYLCASSPSFRSAEQYFGPGTRLTVT.

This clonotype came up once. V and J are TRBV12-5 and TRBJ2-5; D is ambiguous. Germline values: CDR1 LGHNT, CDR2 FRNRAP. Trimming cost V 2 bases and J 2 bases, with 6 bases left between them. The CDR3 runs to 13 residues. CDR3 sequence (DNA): TGTGCTAGTGGTTTGAGTCAACAAGAGACCCAGTACTTC. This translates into CASGLSQQETQYF.

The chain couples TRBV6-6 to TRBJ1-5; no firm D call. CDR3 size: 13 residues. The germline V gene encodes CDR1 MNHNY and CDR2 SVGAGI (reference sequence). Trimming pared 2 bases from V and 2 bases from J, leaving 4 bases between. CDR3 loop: CASSYQGNQPQHF. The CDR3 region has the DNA TGTGCCAGCAGTTACCAGGGCAATCAGCCCCAGCATTTT.

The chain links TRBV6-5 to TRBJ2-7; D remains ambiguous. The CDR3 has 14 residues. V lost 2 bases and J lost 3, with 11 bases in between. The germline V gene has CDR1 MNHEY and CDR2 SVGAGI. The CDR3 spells CASSYRASIYEQYF. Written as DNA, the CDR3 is TGTGCCAGCAGTTACCGGGCCTCCATCTACGAGCAGTACTTC.

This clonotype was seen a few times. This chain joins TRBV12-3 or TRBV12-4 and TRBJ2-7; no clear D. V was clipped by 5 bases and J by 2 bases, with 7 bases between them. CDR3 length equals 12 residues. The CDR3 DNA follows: TGTGCCAGCAGTCGCACGACCTACGAGCAGTACTTC. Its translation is CASSRTTYEQYF.

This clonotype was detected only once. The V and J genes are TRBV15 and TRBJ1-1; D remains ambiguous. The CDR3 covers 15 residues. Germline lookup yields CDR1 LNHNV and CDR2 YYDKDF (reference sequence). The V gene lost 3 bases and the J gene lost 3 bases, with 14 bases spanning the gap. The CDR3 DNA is TGTGCCACCAGCAGGCCCTCCGTGGGCTACACTGAAGCTTTCTTT. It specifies CATSRPSVGYTEAFF.

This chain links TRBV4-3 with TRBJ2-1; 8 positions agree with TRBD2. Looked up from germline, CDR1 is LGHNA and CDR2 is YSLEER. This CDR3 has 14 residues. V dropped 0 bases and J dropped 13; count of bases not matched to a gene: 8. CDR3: CASSQEAYGRDQFF. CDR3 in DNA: TGCGCCAGCAGCCAAGAAGCATACGGGAGGGATCAGTTCTTC.

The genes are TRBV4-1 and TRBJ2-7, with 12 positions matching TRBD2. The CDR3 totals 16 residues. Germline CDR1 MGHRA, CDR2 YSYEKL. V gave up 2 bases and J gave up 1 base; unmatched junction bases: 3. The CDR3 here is CASSQPTSGRSYEQYF. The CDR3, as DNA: TGCGCCAGCAGCCAACCAACTAGCGGGAGGTCCTACGAGCAGTACTTC.

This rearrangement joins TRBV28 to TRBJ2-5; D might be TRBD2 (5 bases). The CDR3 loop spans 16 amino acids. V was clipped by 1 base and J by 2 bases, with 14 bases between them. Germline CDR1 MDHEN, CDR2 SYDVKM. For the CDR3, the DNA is TGTGCCAGCAGTTTATCCGCGGGTCCGTCACAAGAGACCCAGTACTTC. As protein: CASSLSAGPSQETQYF.

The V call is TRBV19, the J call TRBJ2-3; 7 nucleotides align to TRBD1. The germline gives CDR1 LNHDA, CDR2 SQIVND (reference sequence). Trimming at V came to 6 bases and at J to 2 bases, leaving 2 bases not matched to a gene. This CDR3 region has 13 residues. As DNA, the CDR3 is TGTGCCAGTAGCGGGACAGTCACAGATACGCAGTATTTT. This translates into CASSGTVTDTQYF.

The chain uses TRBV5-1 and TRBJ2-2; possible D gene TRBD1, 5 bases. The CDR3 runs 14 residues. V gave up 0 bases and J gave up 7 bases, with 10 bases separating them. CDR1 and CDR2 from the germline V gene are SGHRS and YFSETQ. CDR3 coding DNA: TGCGCCAGCAGCTTGGGCAGGGCGGACGGGGAGCTGTTTTTT. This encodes CASSLGRADGELFF.

This CDR3 is CSASRGALNYGYTF. For the CDR3, the DNA is TGCAGTGCTAGTAGGGGAGCTTTAAACTATGGCTACACCTTC. V is TRBV20-1 and J is TRBJ1-2; possibly TRBD1 for D (5 bases). Germline assignment: CDR1 DFQATT and CDR2 SNEGSKA (reference sequence). The V and J ends lost 3 bases and 2 bases respectively, with 13 bases between them. The CDR3 covers 14 residues.

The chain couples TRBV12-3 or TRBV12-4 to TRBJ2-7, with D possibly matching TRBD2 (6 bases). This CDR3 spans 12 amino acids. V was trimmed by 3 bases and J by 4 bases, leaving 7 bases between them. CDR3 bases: TGTGCCAGCAGTTTGGAGGGGTACGAGCAGTACTTC. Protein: CASSLEGYEQYF.